Listed below are T cell receptor beta chains from one sample, sequenced in a study of T cell repertoires in cytomegalovirus infection. Via MiXCR, TCRdb re-called the reads, giving one row per CDR3 protein. The sample holds about 830,000 distinct CDR3 sequences; 30% to 35% are singletons and the top ten take around 12%. The antigens for these receptors are not known. The material was cultured CD8+ T cells from PBMCs, obtained from culture after CMV antigen stimulation. Receptors were obtained from a human donor in good health (CMV status not recorded). Some clones in this sample may be carry-over from other donors' samples. The CDR3 runs from the conserved cysteine through the conserved F or W. Fields, in order: D gene, J gene, clone size, V gene, CDR3 DNA, CDR3 protein. D genes are given only for firm matches. Some rows have no size entry. The others give once, few or many, or a class for an expanded clone.

d_call: TRBD1
j_call: TRBJ2-1
clone_size: many
v_call: TRBV5-4
cdr3_nt: TGTGCCAGCAGGTTGGGACAGGTTGGCAATGAGCAGTTCTTC
cdr3_aa: CASRLGQVGNEQFF

d_call: -
j_call: TRBJ2-2
clone_size: many
v_call: TRBV7-2
cdr3_nt: TGTGCCAGCAGCTTCAACCTGAACACCGGGGAGCTGTTTTTT
cdr3_aa: CASSFNLNTGELFF

d_call: -
j_call: TRBJ1-1
clone_size: -
v_call: TRBV6-1
cdr3_nt: TGTGCCAGCAGTGAAGACGGAGGGCCCACTGAAGCTTTCTTT
cdr3_aa: CASSEDGGPTEAFF

d_call: -
j_call: TRBJ1-4
clone_size: -
v_call: TRBV7-9
cdr3_nt: TGTGCCAGCAGCTTATTCGGTTTTGCAACTAATGAAAAACTGTTTTTT
cdr3_aa: CASSLFGFATNEKLFF

d_call: TRBD2
j_call: TRBJ2-2
clone_size: few
v_call: TRBV10-3
cdr3_nt: TGTGCCATCAGACGGACTAGCGAGGACACCGGGGAGCTGTTTTTT
cdr3_aa: CAIRRTSEDTGELFF

d_call: -
j_call: TRBJ1-1
clone_size: few
v_call: TRBV3-1
cdr3_nt: TGTGCCAGCAGCCAAGGCCGGAGAATTATGAACACTGAAGCTTTCTTT
cdr3_aa: CASSQGRRIMNTEAFF

d_call: TRBD1
j_call: TRBJ1-1
clone_size: -
v_call: TRBV6-5
cdr3_nt: TGTGCCAGCCTTAGAAAAGGGGGCCGGACTGAAGCTTTCTTT
cdr3_aa: CASLRKGGRTEAFF

d_call: TRBD1
j_call: TRBJ1-1
clone_size: many
v_call: TRBV12-3/TRBV12-4
cdr3_nt: TGTGCCAGCAGTTTTCTCGGACAGGGGTGGCCTGAAGCTTTCTTT
cdr3_aa: CASSFLGQGWPEAFF

d_call: -
j_call: TRBJ2-3
clone_size: few
v_call: TRBV7-9
cdr3_nt: TGTGCCAGCAGCTTCCCCTCACAGGGTGTTAGCACAGATACGCAGTATTTT
cdr3_aa: CASSFPSQGVSTDTQYF

d_call: TRBD1
j_call: TRBJ2-1
clone_size: -
v_call: TRBV7-6
cdr3_nt: TGTGCCAGCAGCTTAGAGGGACAGGGTGTAGATGAGCAGTTCTTC
cdr3_aa: CASSLEGQGVDEQFF

d_call: -
j_call: TRBJ1-6
clone_size: -
v_call: TRBV5-5
cdr3_nt: TGTGCCAGCAGTCTGGGGGCACTTTTCTCCTATAATTCACCCCTCCACTTT
cdr3_aa: CASSLGALFSYNSPLHF

d_call: -
j_call: TRBJ2-6
clone_size: -
v_call: TRBV27
cdr3_nt: TGTGCCAGCAGTCATCGATGGGAGGGGGCTGGGGCCAACGTCCTGACTTTC
cdr3_aa: CASSHRWEGAGANVLTF

d_call: TRBD2
j_call: TRBJ2-5
clone_size: few
v_call: TRBV27
cdr3_nt: TGTGCCAGCAGTTCTCTAGCGGGGGGGCCTTACCAAGAGACCCAGTACTTC
cdr3_aa: CASSSLAGGPYQETQYF

d_call: -
j_call: TRBJ2-5
clone_size: -
v_call: TRBV20-1
cdr3_nt: TGCAGTGCTAGGGAGGGGGCGCGAGAGACCCAGTACTTC
cdr3_aa: CSAREGARETQYF

d_call: -
j_call: TRBJ2-2
clone_size: -
v_call: TRBV2
cdr3_nt: TGTGCCAGCAGTGAAGCCTCGAGAGGGCTCTTGGGGGAGCTGTTTTTT
cdr3_aa: CASSEASRGLLGELFF

d_call: -
j_call: TRBJ2-1
clone_size: few
v_call: TRBV25-1
cdr3_nt: TGTGCCAGCAGTGTGGGGCGGGGCTCCTACAATGAGCAGTTCTTC
cdr3_aa: CASSVGRGSYNEQFF

d_call: -
j_call: TRBJ2-1
clone_size: -
v_call: TRBV6-2/TRBV6-3
cdr3_nt: TGTGCCATCCTGTCCCTCGATCCCGCGGGCAACAATGAGCAGTTCTTC
cdr3_aa: CAILSLDPAGNNEQFF

d_call: TRBD2
j_call: TRBJ2-1
clone_size: few
v_call: TRBV27
cdr3_nt: TGTGCCAGCAGTTTATCGCGCGGGGGGGCCGAGCAGTTCTTC
cdr3_aa: CASSLSRGGAEQFF

d_call: -
j_call: TRBJ1-1
clone_size: few
v_call: TRBV29-1
cdr3_nt: TGCAGCGTTGCAGGAGGGTTGAACACTGAAGCTTTCTTT
cdr3_aa: CSVAGGLNTEAFF

d_call: -
j_call: TRBJ1-5
clone_size: -
v_call: TRBV5-8
cdr3_nt: TGTGCCAGCAGCCTCGGACAGCGCGACAATCAGCCCCAGCATTTT
cdr3_aa: CASSLGQRDNQPQHF

d_call: TRBD2
j_call: TRBJ2-3
clone_size: -
v_call: TRBV7-3
cdr3_nt: TGTGCCAGCAGCTTACCGGGACTAGCGGGGCATACGCAGTATTTT
cdr3_aa: CASSLPGLAGHTQYF

d_call: -
j_call: TRBJ1-6
clone_size: many
v_call: TRBV7-2
cdr3_nt: TGTGCCAGCAGGGGTGAGAGGGGGTATAATTCACCCCTCCACTTT
cdr3_aa: CASRGERGYNSPLHF

d_call: TRBD1
j_call: TRBJ2-7
clone_size: -
v_call: TRBV27
cdr3_nt: TGTGCCAGCAGTCCCCCGACAGGGTTGGAGCAGTACTTC
cdr3_aa: CASSPPTGLEQYF

d_call: -
j_call: TRBJ1-1
clone_size: few
v_call: TRBV5-5
cdr3_nt: TGTGCCAGCAGCCCCGAGGGTGGGAGAAGGAACACTGAAGCTTTCTTT
cdr3_aa: CASSPEGGRRNTEAFF

d_call: -
j_call: TRBJ2-1
clone_size: once
v_call: TRBV20-1
cdr3_nt: TGCAGTGCTACCGGGACCCCAACAAGTGAGCAGTTCTTC
cdr3_aa: CSATGTPTSEQFF